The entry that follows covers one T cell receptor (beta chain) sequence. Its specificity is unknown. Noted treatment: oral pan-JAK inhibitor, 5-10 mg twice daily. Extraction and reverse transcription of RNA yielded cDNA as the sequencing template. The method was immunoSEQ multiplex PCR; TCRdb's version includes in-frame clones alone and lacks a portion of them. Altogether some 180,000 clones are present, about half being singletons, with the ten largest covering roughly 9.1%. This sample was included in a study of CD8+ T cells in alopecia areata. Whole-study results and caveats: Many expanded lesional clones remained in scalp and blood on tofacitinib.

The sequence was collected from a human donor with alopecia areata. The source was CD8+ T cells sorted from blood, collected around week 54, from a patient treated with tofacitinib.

For the CDR3, the DNA is TGCGCCAGCAGCTCCCCGACAGGGGGGAACACTGAAGCTTTCTTT. The encoded protein is CASSSPTGGNTEAFF. The chain has TRBV5-1 and TRBJ1-1, with 9 bases aligning to TRBD1. CDR1 and CDR2 (germline): SGHRS, YFSETQ. V lost 3 bases and J lost 1; bases outside the gene matches: 4. The CDR3 runs 15 residues.